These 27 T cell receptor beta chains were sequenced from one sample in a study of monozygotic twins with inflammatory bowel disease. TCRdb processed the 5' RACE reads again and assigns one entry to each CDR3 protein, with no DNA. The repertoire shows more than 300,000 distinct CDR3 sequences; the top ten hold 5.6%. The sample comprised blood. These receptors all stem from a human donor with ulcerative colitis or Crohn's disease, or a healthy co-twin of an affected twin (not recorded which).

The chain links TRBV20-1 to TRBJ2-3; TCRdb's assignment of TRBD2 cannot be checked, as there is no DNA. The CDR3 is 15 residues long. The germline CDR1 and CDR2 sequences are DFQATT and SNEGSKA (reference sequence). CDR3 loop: CSARESSGRGDTQYF.

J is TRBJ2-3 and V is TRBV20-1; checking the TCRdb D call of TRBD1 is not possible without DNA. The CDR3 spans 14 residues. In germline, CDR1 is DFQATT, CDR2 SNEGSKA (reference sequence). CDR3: CSALNPGGTDTQYF.

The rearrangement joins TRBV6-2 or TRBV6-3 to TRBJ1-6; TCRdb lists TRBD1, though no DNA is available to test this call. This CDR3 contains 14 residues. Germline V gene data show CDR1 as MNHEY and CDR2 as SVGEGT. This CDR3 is CASSIRTDNSPLHF.

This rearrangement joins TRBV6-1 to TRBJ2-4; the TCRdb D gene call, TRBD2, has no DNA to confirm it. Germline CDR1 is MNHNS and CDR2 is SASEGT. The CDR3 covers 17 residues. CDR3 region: CASSPSIAGALGDIQYF.

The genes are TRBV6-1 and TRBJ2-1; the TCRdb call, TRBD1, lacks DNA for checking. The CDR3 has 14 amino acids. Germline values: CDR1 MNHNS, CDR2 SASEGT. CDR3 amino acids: CASSTGTTYNEQFF.

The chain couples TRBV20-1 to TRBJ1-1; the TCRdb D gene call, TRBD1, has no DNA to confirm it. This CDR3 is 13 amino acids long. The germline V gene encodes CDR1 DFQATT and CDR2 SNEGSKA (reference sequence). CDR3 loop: CSADPRGSTEAFF.

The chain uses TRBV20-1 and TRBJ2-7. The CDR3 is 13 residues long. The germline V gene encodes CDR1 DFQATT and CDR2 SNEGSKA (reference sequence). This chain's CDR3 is CSLYGSSLYEQYF.

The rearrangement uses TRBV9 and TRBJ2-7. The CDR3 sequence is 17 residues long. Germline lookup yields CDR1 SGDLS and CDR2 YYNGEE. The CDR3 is CASSVAADSGVRYEQYF. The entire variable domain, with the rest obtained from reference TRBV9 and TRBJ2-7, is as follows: DSGVTQTPKHLITATGQRVTLRCSPRSGDLSVYWYQQSLDQGLQFLIQYYNGEERAKGNILERFSAQQFPDLHSELNLSSLELGDSALYFCASSVAADSGVRYEQYFGPGTRLTVT.

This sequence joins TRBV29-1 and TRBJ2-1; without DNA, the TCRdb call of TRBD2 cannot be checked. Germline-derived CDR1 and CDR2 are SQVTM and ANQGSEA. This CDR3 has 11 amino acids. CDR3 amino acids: CSVLPGIVQFF.

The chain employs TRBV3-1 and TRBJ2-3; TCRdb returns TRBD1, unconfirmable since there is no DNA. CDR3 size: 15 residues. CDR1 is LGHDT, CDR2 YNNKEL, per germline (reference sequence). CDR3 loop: CASSEWDRAADTQYF.

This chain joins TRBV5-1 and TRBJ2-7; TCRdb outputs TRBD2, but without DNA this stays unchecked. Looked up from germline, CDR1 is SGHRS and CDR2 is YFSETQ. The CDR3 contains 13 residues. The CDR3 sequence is CASSTRGRDEQYF.

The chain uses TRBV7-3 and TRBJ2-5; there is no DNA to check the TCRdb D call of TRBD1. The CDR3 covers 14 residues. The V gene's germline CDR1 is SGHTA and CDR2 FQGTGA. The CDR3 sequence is CASSILGGPETQYF.

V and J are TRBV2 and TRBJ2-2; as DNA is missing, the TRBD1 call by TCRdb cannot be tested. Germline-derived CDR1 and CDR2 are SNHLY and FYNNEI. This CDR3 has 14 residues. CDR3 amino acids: CASTSTVNTGELFF.

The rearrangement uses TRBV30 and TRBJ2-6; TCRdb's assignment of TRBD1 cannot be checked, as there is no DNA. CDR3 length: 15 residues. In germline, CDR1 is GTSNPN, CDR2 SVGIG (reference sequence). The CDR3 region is CAWRDRYTGANVLTF.

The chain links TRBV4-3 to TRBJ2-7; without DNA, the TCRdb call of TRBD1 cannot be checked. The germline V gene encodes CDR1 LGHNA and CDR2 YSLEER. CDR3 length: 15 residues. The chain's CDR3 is CASSQEGTGLDEQYF.

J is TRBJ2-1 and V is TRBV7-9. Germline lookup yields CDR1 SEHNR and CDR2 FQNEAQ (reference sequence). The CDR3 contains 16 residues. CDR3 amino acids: CASSLERSIKTNEQFF.

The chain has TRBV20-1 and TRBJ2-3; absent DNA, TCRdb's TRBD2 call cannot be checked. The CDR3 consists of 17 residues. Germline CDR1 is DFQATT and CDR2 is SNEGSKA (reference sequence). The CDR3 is CSASLLGLAGGTDTQYF.

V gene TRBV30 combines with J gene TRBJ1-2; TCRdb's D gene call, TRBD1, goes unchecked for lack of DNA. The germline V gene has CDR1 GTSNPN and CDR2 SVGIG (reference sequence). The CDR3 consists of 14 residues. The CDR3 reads CAWDRGRTNYGYTF.

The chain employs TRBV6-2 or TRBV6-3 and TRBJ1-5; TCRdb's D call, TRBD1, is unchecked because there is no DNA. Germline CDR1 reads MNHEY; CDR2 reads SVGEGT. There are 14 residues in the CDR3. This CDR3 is CASSYSSRGQPQHF.

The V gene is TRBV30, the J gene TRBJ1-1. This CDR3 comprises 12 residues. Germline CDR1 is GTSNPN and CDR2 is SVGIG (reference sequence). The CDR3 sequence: CAWSPTSTEAFF.

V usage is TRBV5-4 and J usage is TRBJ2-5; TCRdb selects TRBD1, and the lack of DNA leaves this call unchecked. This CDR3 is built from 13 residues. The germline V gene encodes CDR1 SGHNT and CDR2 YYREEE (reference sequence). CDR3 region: CASSAGEQETQYF.

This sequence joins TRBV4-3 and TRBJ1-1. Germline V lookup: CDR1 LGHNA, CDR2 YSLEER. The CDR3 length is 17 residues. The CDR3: CASSQDRTVRMNTEAFF.

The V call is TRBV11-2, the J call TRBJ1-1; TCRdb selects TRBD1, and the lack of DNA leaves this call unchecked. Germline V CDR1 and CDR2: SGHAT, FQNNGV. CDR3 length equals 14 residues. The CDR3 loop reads CASSLLGDRTEAFF.

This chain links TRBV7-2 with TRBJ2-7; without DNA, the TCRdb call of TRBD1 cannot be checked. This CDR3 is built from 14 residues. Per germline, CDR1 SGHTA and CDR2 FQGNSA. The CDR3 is CASSLARQAYEQYF.

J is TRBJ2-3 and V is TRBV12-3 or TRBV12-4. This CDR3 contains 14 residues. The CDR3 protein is CASSPINPTDTQYF.

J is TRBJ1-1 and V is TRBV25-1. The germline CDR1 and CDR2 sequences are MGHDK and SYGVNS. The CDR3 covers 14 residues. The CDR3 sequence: CASSESSSNTEAFF.

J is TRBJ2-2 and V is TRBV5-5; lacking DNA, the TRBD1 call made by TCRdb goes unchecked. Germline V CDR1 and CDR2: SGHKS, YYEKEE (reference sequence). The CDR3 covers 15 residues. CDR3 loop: CASSYRGLHTGELFF.